This record concerns one T cell receptor (beta chain) sequence. Its antigen is unknown. Germline and junction disagree at one end, which may indicate a read error. TCRdb reprocessed the reads via MiXCR and lists one record per CDR3 protein. The sample holds some 20,000 distinct CDR3 sequences, 35% to 45% seen once. This entry is derived from a study of T cell repertoires in cytomegalovirus infection. Study-level points and caveats: Dominating the ex vivo response were HLA-C-restricted CMV-specific TCR beta clonotypes. Cumulative public TCR beta family frequency identified carriers of CMV plus the relevant HLA.

The material was CD8+ T cells from cultured PBMCs, obtained from culture after CMV antigen stimulation. This TCR was recovered from a human donor in good health (CMV status not recorded). Some clones in this sample may be carry-over from other donors' samples.

CDR3 sequence (DNA): TGTGTCAGCAGTTTTCAGGGGGCCTACAATGAGCAGTTCTTC. Protein product: CVSSFQGAYNEQFF. The chain couples TRBV12-3 or TRBV12-4 to TRBJ2-1; 7 bases map to TRBD1. The CDR3 covers 14 residues.